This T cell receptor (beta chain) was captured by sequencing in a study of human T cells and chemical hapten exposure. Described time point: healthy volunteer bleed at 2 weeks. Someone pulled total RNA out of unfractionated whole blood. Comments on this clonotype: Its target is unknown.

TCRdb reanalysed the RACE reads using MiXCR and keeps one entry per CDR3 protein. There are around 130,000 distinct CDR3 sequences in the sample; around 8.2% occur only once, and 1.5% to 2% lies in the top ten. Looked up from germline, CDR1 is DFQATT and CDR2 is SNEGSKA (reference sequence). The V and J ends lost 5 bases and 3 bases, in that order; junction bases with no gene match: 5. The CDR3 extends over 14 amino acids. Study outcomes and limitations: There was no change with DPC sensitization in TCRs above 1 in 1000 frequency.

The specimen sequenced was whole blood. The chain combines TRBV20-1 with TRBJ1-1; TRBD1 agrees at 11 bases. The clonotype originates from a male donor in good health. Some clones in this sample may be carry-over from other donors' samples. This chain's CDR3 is CSAGTGGGDTEAFF. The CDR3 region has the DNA TGCAGTGCTGGGACAGGGGGAGGGGACACTGAAGCTTTCTTT.